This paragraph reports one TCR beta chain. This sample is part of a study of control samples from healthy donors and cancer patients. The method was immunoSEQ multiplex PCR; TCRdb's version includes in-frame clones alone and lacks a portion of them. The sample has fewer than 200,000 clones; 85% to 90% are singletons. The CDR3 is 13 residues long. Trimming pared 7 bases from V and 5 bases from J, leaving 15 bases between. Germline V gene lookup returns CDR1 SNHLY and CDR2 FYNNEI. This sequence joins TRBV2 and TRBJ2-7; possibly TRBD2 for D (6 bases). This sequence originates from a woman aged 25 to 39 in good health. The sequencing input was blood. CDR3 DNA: TGTGCCAGCACTTTCATCCCGGGGGACGAGCAGTACTTC. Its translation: CASTFIPGDEQYF.